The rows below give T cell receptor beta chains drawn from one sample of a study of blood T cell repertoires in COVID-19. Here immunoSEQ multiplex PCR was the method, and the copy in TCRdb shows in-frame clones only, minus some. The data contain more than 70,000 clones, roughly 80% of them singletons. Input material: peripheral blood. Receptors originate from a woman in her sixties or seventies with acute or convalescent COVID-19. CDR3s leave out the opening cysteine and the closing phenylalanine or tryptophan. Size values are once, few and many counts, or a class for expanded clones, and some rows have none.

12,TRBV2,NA,ASSVSNGFYGYT
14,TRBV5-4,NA,ASSLGQGAGTGELF
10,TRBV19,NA,ASSIRGQPQH
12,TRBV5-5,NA,ASSSNRVNEKLF
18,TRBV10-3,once,AISEYRTSGTGGGMETQY
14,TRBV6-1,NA,ASSEWPGTANYGYT
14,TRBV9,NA,ASSVSGGGHTGELF
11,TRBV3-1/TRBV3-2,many,ASSSTRTSEQF
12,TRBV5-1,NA,ASSLEGRAYEQY
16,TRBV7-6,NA,ASSLVGFGESSGNTIY
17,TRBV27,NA,ASSFYSSGLTGLGSPLH
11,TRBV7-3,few,ASSLRLAGELF
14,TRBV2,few,ASSTGTSFTYNEQF
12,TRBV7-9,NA,ASSVHGENTEAF
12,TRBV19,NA,ASSIDGISYEQY
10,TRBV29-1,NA,SVEVRTNIQY
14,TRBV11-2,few,ASSLYSGGLGNTIY
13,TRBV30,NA,AWSTPYGIQETQY
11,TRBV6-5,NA,ASTAGRLEGYT
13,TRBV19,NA,ASTRTSSSIYEQY
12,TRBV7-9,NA,ASSFTGIGYGYT
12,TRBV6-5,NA,ASSYRSGGQPQH
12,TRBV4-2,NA,ASTPEVGSQPQH
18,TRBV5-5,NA,ASSLGTSGKVRLGTGELF
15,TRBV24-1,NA,ATRGFRLTEGSYEQY
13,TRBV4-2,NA,ASSLNWLVVNEQF
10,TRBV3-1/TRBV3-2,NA,ASSQAGNEAF
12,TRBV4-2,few,ASSQRGSDNEQF
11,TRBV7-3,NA,ASSTTRGNTIY
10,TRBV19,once,ASSTPGETQY
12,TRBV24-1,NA,ATSDGQVNQPQH
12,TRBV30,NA,AWSPRQGYYGYT
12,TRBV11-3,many,ASSLPNAPHEQF
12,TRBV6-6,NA,ASSQQGVYEKLF
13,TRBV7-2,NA,ASSQGGIPTNEQF
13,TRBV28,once,ASSLWGRGNQPQH
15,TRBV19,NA,ASSSHRSSGGANEQF
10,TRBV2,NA,ASTRTNYGYT
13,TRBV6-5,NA,ASTEVPTAAGGYT
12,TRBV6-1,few,ASSDRARWPEAF
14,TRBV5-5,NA,ASSTLQGEILDGYT
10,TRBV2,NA,ASSSTEAEAF
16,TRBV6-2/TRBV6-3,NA,ASSYFVVAGGFTDTQY
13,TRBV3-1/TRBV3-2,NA,ASSQGGTGRDIQY
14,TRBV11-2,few,ASSLNLNRWGTEAF
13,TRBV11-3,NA,ASSLDGRAYNEQF
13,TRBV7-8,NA,ASSPRGGLSYGYT
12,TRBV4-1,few,ASSQDPSQNIQY
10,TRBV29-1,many,SVVGSQDGYT
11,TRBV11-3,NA,ASSLRDGETQY